Detailed here is one TCR beta chain. Its antigen is still unknown. The data were taken from a study of radiotherapy plus CTLA-4 blockade in lung cancer. Study-level results: Dynamics of early blood T cell clones, together with interferon-beta, were reportedly the best predictors of response. Radiotherapy was combined with ipilimumab, and tumor-derived TCR clones then expanded in blood.

The V end lost 4 bases, the J end lost 1 base, and 17 bases lay between the germline ends. Germline-derived CDR1 and CDR2 are SGHRS and YFSETQ. The CDR3 extends over 16 amino acids. Sequencing used immunoSEQ multiplex PCR; TCRdb keeps in-frame clones, though not all of them. The sample comprises some 120,000 clones, 81% of which are singletons, and 2.5% to 3.5% rests with the top ten. The specimen was peripheral blood, collected from a patient treated with radiotherapy plus ipilimumab. This rearrangement joins TRBV5-1 to TRBJ1-2; no clear D. This TCR was recovered from a human donor with non-small cell lung cancer that progressed on radiotherapy plus ipilimumab. Some clones in this sample may be carry-over from other donors' samples. The CDR3 bases are TGCGCCAGCAGCCCCGGACGCGACCCTTATAACTATGGCTACACCTTC. This sequence encodes CASSPGRDPYNYGYTF. Complete variable domain (other parts from reference TRBV5-1 and TRBJ1-2): KAGVTQTPRYLIKTRGQQVTLSCSPISGHRSVSWYQQTPGQGLQFLFEYFSETQRNKGNFPGRFSGRQFSNSRSEMNVSTLELGDSALYLCASSPGRDPYNYGYTFGSGTRLTVV.